This T cell receptor (beta chain) comes out of a study of cytomegalovirus exposure and HLA in healthy donors. Study as a whole: Unique TCRs from HLA-typed donors, 85 million to 100 million of them, were held in an early data release. Study results and limitations: Productive rates of about 87% or about 30% were seen for most TCR beta V segments in an earlier analysis. Rarity held for most TCR sequences, but there were some public TCRs that occurred in many donors. Presence/absence analyses supposed approximately even sequencing depth among donors.

V shed 4 bases, J shed 3 bases, and the junction held 7 bases outside the gene matches. The CDR3 is made up of 15 amino acids. Looked up from germline, CDR1 is KGHSH and CDR2 is LQKENI. 60 Vbeta and 13 Jbeta primers were used in PCR. The data were produced by immunoSEQ multiplex PCR, yet TCRdb's version contains in-frame clones alone and is incomplete. The sample has about 150,000 clones, 65% to 85% seen once; the top ten hold 2.4%. This clone was recorded only once. The antigen remains unidentified. The chain uses TRBV18 and TRBJ2-7; 9 bases fit TRBD1. What was sequenced was PBMCs. The source is a male donor in good health and CMV-seronegative. CDR3 nucleotides: TGTGCCAGCTCACAAGGGACAGGGCGAAACTACGAGCAGTACTTC. Encoded protein: CASSQGTGRNYEQYF.